A selection of T cell receptor beta chains follows, all from one sample in a study of T cell responses to AZD1222 COVID-19 vaccine. Only in-frame clones appear in the TCRdb table, and some are missing; sequencing was by immunoSEQ multiplex PCR. The sample contains tens of thousands of clones, around nine tenths of which appear only once. The source material was peripheral blood, sampled 28 days after the second AZD1222 dose. These receptors were collected from an adult who received the AZD1222 COVID-19 vaccine. Each CDR3 is given with its conserved first and last residue. The order of the fields is clone size, D gene, V gene, J gene, CDR3 DNA, CDR3 protein. The D gene is left open where the match is weak. Rows give clone size only sometimes, using once, few, many, or a class for an expanded clone.

NA	NA	TRBV28	TRBJ1-1	TGTGCCAGCACCTTACGTTACACTGAAGCTTTCTTT	CASTLRYTEAFF
NA	NA	TRBV7-2	TRBJ1-1	TGTGCCAGCAGCTTAGCCCCGGGGGTTAACACTGAAGCTTTCTTT	CASSLAPGVNTEAFF
NA	NA	TRBV7-2	TRBJ2-2	TGTGCCAGCAGCCAGATCAGGGACACCGGGGAGCTGTTTTTT	CASSQIRDTGELFF
NA	TRBD1	TRBV19	TRBJ2-1	TGTGCCAGTAAAGGTCGATTGGGGACAGGGGTGGACAATGAGCAGTTCTTC	CASKGRLGTGVDNEQFF
few	NA	TRBV18	TRBJ2-7	TGTGCCAGCTCACCGATTGACATACCCTCCTACGAGCAGTACTTC	CASSPIDIPSYEQYF
NA	NA	TRBV29-1	TRBJ2-6	TGCAGCGTTGACGTCACGAGCTCTGGGGCCAACGTCCTGACTTTC	CSVDVTSSGANVLTF
NA	NA	TRBV6-6	TRBJ1-5	TGTGCCAGCATCCTACAGGGAGGGAGTCAGCCCCAGCATTTT	CASILQGGSQPQHF
NA	NA	TRBV6-4	TRBJ1-5	TGTGCCACGGCCTTGAGGAGCAATCAGCCCCAGCATTTT	CATALRSNQPQHF
NA	TRBD1	TRBV5-1	TRBJ2-1	TGCGCCAGCAGCGTTCAGGGGGCCTCCTACAATGAGCAGTTCTTC	CASSVQGASYNEQFF
NA	NA	TRBV5-1	TRBJ2-1	TGCGCCAGCAGCTTGGGTGGGAGCTCCTACAATGAGCAGTTCTTC	CASSLGGSSYNEQFF
once	TRBD1	TRBV9	TRBJ2-7	TGTGCCAGCAGCACCACCGGGACAGCTTCCTACGAGCAGTACTTC	CASSTTGTASYEQYF
NA	TRBD2	TRBV7-2	TRBJ2-5	TGTGCCAGCAGCTCGGGACTAGTCGCCCAGGGGACCCAGTACTTC	CASSSGLVAQGTQYF
NA	TRBD1	TRBV7-2	TRBJ1-2	TGTGCCAGCAGCCGCCGGGGGGACAGGTATGGCTACACCTTC	CASSRRGDRYGYTF
NA	NA	TRBV6-4	TRBJ2-1	TGTGCCAGCAGTGCTGGCGGTAATGAGCAGTTCTTC	CASSAGGNEQFF
NA	NA	TRBV6-5	TRBJ2-7	TGTGCCAGCAGTTACCGGACAAACTACGAGCAGTACTTC	CASSYRTNYEQYF
NA	NA	TRBV28	TRBJ2-7	TGTGCCAGCAGTTTGGGGGGCGTAGTATACGAGCAGTACTTC	CASSLGGVVYEQYF
NA	TRBD1	TRBV2	TRBJ1-1	TGTGCCAGCAGTCTAACAGGGGGAATCACTGAAGCTTTCTTT	CASSLTGGITEAFF
NA	TRBD2	TRBV7-2	TRBJ2-5	TGTGCCAGCAGCCCTCTGGGAGTAGCGGGGCTCCAAGAGACCCAGTACTTC	CASSPLGVAGLQETQYF
once	NA	TRBV19	TRBJ2-1	TGTGCCAGTAGTAAGAGACGGCACAATGAGCAGTTCTTC	CASSKRRHNEQFF
NA	NA	TRBV5-4	TRBJ2-7	TGTGCCAGCAGCTTGATGGGCCGACCCTACTCCTACGAGCAGTACTTC	CASSLMGRPYSYEQYF
NA	NA	TRBV18	TRBJ2-3	TGTGCCAGCTCACCTACTACAGCAGATACGCAGTATTTT	CASSPTTADTQYF
NA	NA	TRBV2	TRBJ2-7	TGTGCCAGCGGAACCTACGAGCAGTACTTC	CASGTYEQYF
NA	NA	TRBV11-2	TRBJ1-3	TGTGCCAGCAGCTCGGGGGCTACCGGTGGAAACACCATATATTTT	CASSSGATGGNTIYF
NA	TRBD2	TRBV4-3	TRBJ2-7	TGCGCCAGCAGCCAAGACCTAGCGGGGGTTATCTACGAGCAGTACTTC	CASSQDLAGVIYEQYF
once	TRBD1	TRBV15	TRBJ1-2	TGTGCCACGTCCACTTCGACAGGGTATTTCTCCGGCTACACCTTC	CATSTSTGYFSGYTF
NA	NA	TRBV13	TRBJ2-6	TGTGCCAGCAGCCCCGTCGGCTCTGGGGCCAACGTCCTGACTTTC	CASSPVGSGANVLTF
NA	NA	TRBV2	TRBJ2-2	TGTGCCACCACCCTGGAGGGGAACACCGGGGAGCTGTTTTTT	CATTLEGNTGELFF
NA	TRBD1	TRBV19	TRBJ1-5	TGTGCCAGTGGGGACAGGGGTCAGCCCCAGCATTTT	CASGDRGQPQHF
once	NA	TRBV5-1	TRBJ1-3	TGCGCCAGCAGCTTGTACGTGGGGGCGGCTGGAAACACCATATATTTT	CASSLYVGAAGNTIYF
NA	TRBD1	TRBV29-1	TRBJ2-3	TGCAGCGCCACCTGGGGGACAGGGGCTCCGCAGTATTTT	CSATWGTGAPQYF
NA	NA	TRBV3-1/TRBV3-2	TRBJ1-6	TGTGCCAGCAGCCAAGAGCAGGGTGGTTCACCCCTCCACTTT	CASSQEQGGSPLHF
NA	TRBD1	TRBV2	TRBJ1-5	TGTGCCAGCAGGGAATACAGGGGGTTTCCCGTGCGGGAGCCCCAGCATTTT	CASREYRGFPVREPQHF
once	TRBD2	TRBV19	TRBJ2-3	TGTGCCAGTAGTCCACGGGTTAGCGGGAGCTCGCAGTATTTT	CASSPRVSGSSQYF
NA	NA	TRBV28	TRBJ1-1	TGTGCCAGCAGTTTTTACGGCACTGAAGCTTTCTTT	CASSFYGTEAFF
NA	TRBD1	TRBV7-8	TRBJ2-7	TGTGCCAGCAGCACCCGGGACAGGGGTATCAACGAGCAGTACTTC	CASSTRDRGINEQYF
once	NA	TRBV7-9	TRBJ1-2	TGTGCCAGCAGCTTAGCAGCGGGGGCGAACTATGGCTACACCTTC	CASSLAAGANYGYTF
NA	NA	TRBV6-5	TRBJ2-3	TGTGCTGATTGGGGGACAGATACGCAGTATTTT	CADWGTDTQYF
NA	TRBD1	TRBV28	TRBJ1-4	TGTGCCAGCAGCTCAGGGGGCTCGGATGAAAAACTGTTTTTT	CASSSGGSDEKLFF
NA	NA	TRBV6-1	TRBJ1-2	TGTGCCAGCAGTGAGCTAGGCTATGGCTACACCTTC	CASSELGYGYTF
NA	TRBD1	TRBV28	TRBJ1-4	TGTGCCAGCAGTCCAGGGGGTTCCTCAGTTGCAACTAATGAAAAACTGTTTTTT	CASSPGGSSVATNEKLFF
NA	TRBD1	TRBV19	TRBJ1-4	TGTGCCAGTACCCCGGGACAGGCGTATGAAAAACTGTTTTTT	CASTPGQAYEKLFF
once	NA	TRBV7-8	TRBJ2-7	TGTGCCAGCAGCCCCCTGACTACCGCCTACGAGCAGTACTTC	CASSPLTTAYEQYF
NA	NA	TRBV5-6	TRBJ2-7	TGTGCCAGCAGCATCCAGTACAGAAACTTATACGAGCAGTACTTC	CASSIQYRNLYEQYF